This passage covers 16 T cell receptor beta chains from one sample sequenced in a study of cytomegalovirus exposure and HLA in healthy donors. Researchers ran the PCR with 60 Vbeta and 13 Jbeta primers. Some clones are missing from TCRdb's copy, which holds only in-frame ones; the method was immunoSEQ multiplex PCR. Among some 170,000 clones, roughly 87% were seen once, and the ten largest hold around 4.3%. Sequencing input: PBMCs. These receptors were obtained from a man aged 50 or older in good health and CMV-seropositive.

The rearrangement links TRBV7-2 to TRBJ2-1; 7 nucleotides align to TRBD1. CDR1 and CDR2 (germline): SGHTA, FQGNSA. V lost 6 bases and J lost 2; bases outside the gene matches: 4. This CDR3 has 14 residues. The CDR3 DNA sequence: TGTGCCAGCAGGGGACAGCAAGCCTACAATGAGCAGTTCTTC. Translation gives CASRGQQAYNEQFF.

The chain couples TRBV4-1 to TRBJ2-7; 8 bases agree with TRBD2. Trimming cost V 1 base and J 0 bases; bases outside gene matches: 11. Germline V gives CDR1 MGHRA, CDR2 YSYEKL. The CDR3 consists of 18 residues. CDR3 loop: CASSQGVQGGGNSYEQYF. CDR3 nucleotide sequence: TGCGCCAGCAGCCAAGGAGTCCAGGGCGGGGGGAACTCCTACGAGCAGTACTTC.

This clone was seen more than once but under ten times. The gene calls are TRBV29-1 and TRBJ1-6, with a possible D match to TRBD1 (6 bases). Germline loops: CDR1 SQVTM, CDR2 ANQGSEA. The CDR3 sequence is 13 residues long. Trimming took off 2 bases at V and 8 bases at J, with 10 bases between the two ends. The CDR3: CSVEQGRDSPLHF. In DNA, the CDR3 is TGCAGCGTTGAACAGGGGAGGGATTCACCCCTCCACTTT.

This chain uses TRBV2 with TRBJ2-5, with a possible D match to TRBD2 (5 bases). Germline CDR1 and CDR2: SNHLY and FYNNEI. Trimming cost V 9 bases and J 4 bases, with 15 bases left between them. The CDR3 extends over 13 amino acids. CDR3 sequence (DNA): TGTGCCAGTGGGAGAAAGCCTTCAGAGACCCAGTACTTC. Its translation: CASGRKPSETQYF.

The chain combines TRBV5-4 with TRBJ2-1, with a possible D match to TRBD2 (6 bases). Germline CDR1 SGHNT, CDR2 YYREEE (reference sequence). The CDR3 covers 14 residues. Trimming pared 9 bases from V and 3 bases from J, leaving 16 bases between. This CDR3 reads CAIPSVPFYNEQFF. CDR3 DNA sequence: TGTGCCATTCCTAGCGTCCCCTTCTACAATGAGCAGTTCTTC. The complete variable domain, with remaining parts taken from reference TRBV5-4 and TRBJ2-1, reads ETGVTQSPTHLIKTRGQQVTLRCSSQSGHNTVSWYQQALGQGPQFIFQYYREEENGRGNFPPRFSGLQFPNYSSELNVNALELDDSALYLCAIPSVPFYNEQFFGPGTRLTVL.

The chain joins TRBV4-1 to TRBJ2-2; TRBD1 aligns across 8 bases. This CDR3 is built from 15 residues. V gave up 2 bases and J gave up 6 bases; unmatched junction bases: 5. Germline values: CDR1 MGHRA, CDR2 YSYEKL. The CDR3 protein is CASSQPGGWSGELFF. CDR3 coding DNA: TGCGCCAGCAGCCAACCAGGGGGCTGGTCCGGGGAGCTGTTTTTT.

This chain connects TRBV5-4 to TRBJ2-2; 10 bases fit TRBD1. The CDR3 totals 16 residues. The germline CDR1 and CDR2 sequences are SGHNT and YYREEE (reference sequence). J lost 4 bases, V lost 1 base, and 4 bases had no gene match. CDR3 loop: CASSLTTGGVTGELFF. CDR3 sequence (DNA): TGTGCCAGCAGCTTGACGACAGGGGGCGTCACCGGGGAGCTGTTTTTT.

The chain is built from TRBV6-1 and TRBJ1-6, with TRBD1 matching over 9 bases. The CDR3 has 15 residues. CDR1 and CDR2 (germline): MNHNS, SASEGT. J lost 4 bases, V lost 7 bases, and 5 bases had no gene match. The CDR3 spells CASTDRGFYNSPLHF. The CDR3 coding sequence is TGTGCCAGCACGGACAGGGGTTTTTATAATTCACCCCTCCACTTT.

This clone was seen only a few times. The chain links TRBV5-4 to TRBJ1-6; D might be TRBD1 (5 bases). CDR1 and CDR2 (germline): SGHNT, YYREEE (reference sequence). Trimming cost V 4 bases and J 0 bases, with 14 bases left between them. This CDR3 region has 17 residues. The CDR3 DNA follows: TGTGCCAGCAGCACCCTGGGGCAGAGCTCCTATAATTCACCCCTCCACTTT. It specifies CASSTLGQSSYNSPLHF.

V gene TRBV11-2 combines with J gene TRBJ1-5, with 9 bases that match TRBD1. In germline, CDR1 is SGHAT, CDR2 FQNNGV. CDR3 size: 15 residues. The ends lost 1 base at V and 6 bases at J; junction bases unmatched: 4. CDR3 sequence reads: CASSLVGTGFQPQHF. CDR3 sequence (DNA): TGTGCCAGCAGCTTAGTGGGGACAGGGTTTCAGCCCCAGCATTTT.

This sequence joins TRBV6-6 and TRBJ1-1; 9 positions agree with TRBD1. CDR1 and CDR2 from the germline V gene are MNHNY and SVGAGI (reference sequence). The CDR3 is 14 residues long. With 4 bases clipped from V and 4 bases from J, the junction kept 4 bases outside the gene matches. The CDR3 loop is CASSWTGVGTEAFF. CDR3 DNA: TGTGCCAGCAGTTGGACAGGGGTTGGCACTGAAGCTTTCTTT.

Only one count was recorded for this clone. This sequence joins TRBV7-2 and TRBJ2-1; TRBD2 is a possible D gene (7 bases). The V end lost 4 bases, the J end lost 6 bases, and 16 bases lay between the germline ends. This CDR3 comprises 15 residues. Germline lookup yields CDR1 SGHTA and CDR2 FQGNSA. The CDR3 DNA is TGTGCCAGCAGCTCTCAAGGGGCGGGGGCCAATGAGCAGTTCTTC. It codes for CASSSQGAGANEQFF. The full variable domain, completed using reference TRBV7-2 and TRBJ2-1, is GAGVSQSPSNKVTEKGKDVELRCDPISGHTALYWYRQSLGQGLEFLIYFQGNSAPDKSGLPSDRFSAERTGGSVSTLTIQRTQQEDSAVYLCASSSQGAGANEQFFGPGTRLTVL.

The rearrangement uses TRBV28 and TRBJ2-5; unclear D gene. CDR1 is MDHEN and CDR2 is SYDVKM in the germline V gene. V was cut by 6 bases and J by 3 bases, with 11 bases left in between. The CDR3 sequence is 13 residues long. The DNA of the CDR3 is TGTGCCAGCAGCCGCGCAATCAAAGAGACCCAGTACTTC. This translates into CASSRAIKETQYF.

The chain is built from TRBV6-1 and TRBJ1-2; perhaps TRBD1 as D (5 bases). Trimming removed 4 bases from V and 2 bases from J, with 23 bases in between. CDR1 and CDR2 from the germline V gene are MNHNS and SASEGT. This CDR3 comprises 18 residues. CDR3: CASSASRRAVHLNYGYTF. CDR3 sequence (DNA): TGTGCCAGCAGTGCCTCCCGCAGGGCCGTACACCTCAACTATGGCTACACCTTC.

The V call is TRBV28, the J call TRBJ2-5, with 11 bases that match TRBD2. This CDR3 is built from 17 residues. CDR1 is MDHEN and CDR2 is SYDVKM in the germline V gene. V was clipped by 3 bases and J by 1 base; unmatched bases: 7. The CDR3: CASSFASGGPSQETQYF. DNA of the CDR3: TGTGCCAGCAGTTTTGCTAGCGGGGGGCCATCCCAAGAGACCCAGTACTTC. The whole variable domain, filled in from reference TRBV28 and TRBJ2-5, reads DVKVTQSSRYLVKRTGEKVFLECVQDMDHENMFWYRQDPGLGLRLIYFSYDVKMKEKGDIPEGYSVSREKKERFSLILESASTNQTSMYLCASSFASGGPSQETQYFGPGTRLLVL.

V gene TRBV4-1 combines with J gene TRBJ2-7; 7 nucleotides align to TRBD2. In germline, CDR1 is MGHRA, CDR2 YSYEKL. The CDR3 covers 15 residues. With V trimmed by 1 base and J by 3 bases, 6 bases remained unmatched. Here the CDR3 reads CASSQVREGSYEQYF. For the CDR3, the DNA is TGCGCCAGCAGCCAAGTAAGGGAGGGGAGCTACGAGCAGTACTTC.